This T cell receptor (beta chain) originates from a study of cytomegalovirus exposure and HLA in healthy donors. Vbeta (60) and Jbeta (13) primers were used in the PCR. Original handling: An analysis performed later counted about 80 million unique TCR beta chains (approximately 12 million of them shared). The data were produced by immunoSEQ multiplex PCR, yet TCRdb's version contains in-frame clones alone and is incomplete. V and J calls and clone size come straight from that table; D and trimming were deduced from the DNA. The table has more than 150,000 clones, over 80% seen once; the top ten hold 1.5% to 1.7%. Concerning this clone: As yet, its antigen is unknown.

The study, taken as a whole, reports: Both high specificity and high sensitivity reportedly marked the classifier's diagnosis of cytomegalovirus status. There were some public TCRs occurring in many donors, but most TCR sequences were rare.

Germline CDR1 SGHNT, CDR2 YENEEA. V trimming: 1 base; J trimming: 6 bases; junction bases outside the gene matches: 5. CDR3 length: 14 residues. This rearrangement joins TRBV11-3 to TRBJ2-7, with TRBD2 identical over 8 bases. The TCR sequence derives from a woman aged 18-29 years in good health and CMV-seronegative. The specimen sequenced was PBMCs. This chain's CDR3 is CASSLAGGPFEQYF. The DNA of the CDR3 is TGTGCCAGCAGCTTAGCGGGGGGGCCCTTCGAGCAGTACTTC. Drawing the rest from reference TRBV11-3 and TRBJ2-7, the complete variable domain is EAGVVQSPRYKIIEKKQPVAFWCNPISGHNTLYWYLQNLGQGPELLIRYENEEAVDDSQLPKDRFSAERLKGVDSTLKIQPAELGDSAVYLCASSLAGGPFEQYFGPGTRLTVT.